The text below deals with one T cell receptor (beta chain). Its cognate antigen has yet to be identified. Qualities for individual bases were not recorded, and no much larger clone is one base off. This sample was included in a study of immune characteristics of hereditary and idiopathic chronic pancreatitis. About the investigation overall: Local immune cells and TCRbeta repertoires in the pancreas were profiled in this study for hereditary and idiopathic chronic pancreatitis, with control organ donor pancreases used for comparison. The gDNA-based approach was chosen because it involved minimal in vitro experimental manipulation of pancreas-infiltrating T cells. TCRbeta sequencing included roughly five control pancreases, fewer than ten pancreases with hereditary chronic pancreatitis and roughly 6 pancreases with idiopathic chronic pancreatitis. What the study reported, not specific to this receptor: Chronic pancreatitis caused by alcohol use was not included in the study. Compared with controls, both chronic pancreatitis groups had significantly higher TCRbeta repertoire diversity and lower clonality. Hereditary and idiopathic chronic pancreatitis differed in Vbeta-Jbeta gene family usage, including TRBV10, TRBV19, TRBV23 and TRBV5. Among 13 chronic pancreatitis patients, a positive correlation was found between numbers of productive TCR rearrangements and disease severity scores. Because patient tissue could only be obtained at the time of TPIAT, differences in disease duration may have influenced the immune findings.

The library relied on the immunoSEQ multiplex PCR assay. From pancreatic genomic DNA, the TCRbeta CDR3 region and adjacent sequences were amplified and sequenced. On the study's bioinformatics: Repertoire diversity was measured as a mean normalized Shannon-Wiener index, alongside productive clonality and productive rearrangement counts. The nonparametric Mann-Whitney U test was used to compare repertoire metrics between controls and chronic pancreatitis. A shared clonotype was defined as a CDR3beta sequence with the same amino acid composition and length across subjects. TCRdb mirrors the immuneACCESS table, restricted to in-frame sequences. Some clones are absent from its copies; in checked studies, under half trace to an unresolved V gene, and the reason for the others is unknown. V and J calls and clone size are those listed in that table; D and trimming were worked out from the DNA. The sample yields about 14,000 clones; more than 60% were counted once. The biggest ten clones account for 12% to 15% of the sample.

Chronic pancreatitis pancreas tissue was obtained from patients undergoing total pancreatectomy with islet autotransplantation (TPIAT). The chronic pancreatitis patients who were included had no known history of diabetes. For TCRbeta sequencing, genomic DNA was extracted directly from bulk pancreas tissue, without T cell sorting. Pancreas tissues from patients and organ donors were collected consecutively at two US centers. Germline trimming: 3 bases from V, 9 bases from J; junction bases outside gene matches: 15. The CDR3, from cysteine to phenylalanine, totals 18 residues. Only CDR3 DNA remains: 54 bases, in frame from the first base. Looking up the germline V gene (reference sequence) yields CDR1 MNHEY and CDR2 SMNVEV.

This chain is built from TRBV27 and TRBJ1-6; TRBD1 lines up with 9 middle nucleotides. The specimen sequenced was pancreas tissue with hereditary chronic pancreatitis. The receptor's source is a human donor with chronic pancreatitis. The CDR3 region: CASSFLLGQGSISSPLHF. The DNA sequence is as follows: TGTGCCAGCAGTTTCCTCTTGGGACAGGGATCTATTAGTTCACCCCTCCACTTT.